Shown below are 32 T cell receptor beta chains from a single sample sequenced in a study of shared clonotypes between healthy human individuals (dated by TCRdb to 2020 to 2021). Receptor libraries were prepared by the immunoSEQ multiplex PCR assay. TCRdb re-hosts the immuneACCESS table, in-frame sequences only. Its copies lack some clones; in the studies checked, an unresolved V gene accounts for under half of them, and the cause for the rest is not known. The sample records about 2.5 million clones, around 92% of which are singletons. The top ten constitute approximately 0.4% of the sample. What was sequenced was naive CD4+ T cells from PBMCs. The cell subset or site tag for this specimen amounts to: CD45RA+ positively selected. These receptors were obtained from a man between 18 and 29 years old in good health. Some clones in this sample may be carry-over from other donors' samples.

There are a few counts of this clone. The V gene is TRBV28, the J gene TRBJ1-4, with TRBD1 matching over 8 bases. The CDR3 runs 14 residues. V lost 6 bases, J lost 8 bases, and 8 bases stayed unmatched. Per germline, CDR1 MDHEN and CDR2 SYDVKM. CDR3 residues: CASSRNRGREKLFF. DNA of the CDR3: TGTGCCAGCAGCCGGAACAGGGGGAGAGAAAAACTGTTTTTT.

The chain combines TRBV4-3 with TRBJ2-7; 13 bases fit TRBD2. Trimming at V came to 5 bases and at J to 0 bases, leaving 4 bases not matched to a gene. The germline gives CDR1 LGHNA, CDR2 YSLEER. This CDR3 contains 16 residues. The CDR3 DNA reads as TGCGCCAGCAGCAAACTAGCGGGGGGGAGCTCCTACGAGCAGTACTTC. Translating it yields CASSKLAGGSSYEQYF.

The chain links TRBV7-9 to TRBJ1-2; D may be TRBD1 (6 bases). With 4 bases removed from V and 8 bases from J, the gap between germline ends came to 14 bases. The CDR3 length is 13 residues. The V gene's germline CDR1 is SEHNR and CDR2 FQNEAQ (reference sequence). The CDR3 DNA reads as TGTGCCAGCAGCTCGAGGGGGGAGAGGGGCTACACCTTC. Translation gives CASSSRGERGYTF.

V gene TRBV5-1 combines with J gene TRBJ1-1, with no clear D. CDR1 and CDR2 (germline): SGHRS, YFSETQ. Trimming left V 3 bases short and J 1 base short, with 13 bases between. The CDR3 contains 15 residues. CDR3 sequence (DNA): TGCGCCAGCAGCTACGAGCCCGGGTCGAACACTGAAGCTTTCTTT. It translates to CASSYEPGSNTEAFF.

The CDR3 sequence: CASSEELVPYEQYF. The CDR3, as DNA: TGTGCCAGCAGTGAAGAGCTAGTCCCCTACGAGCAGTACTTC. V usage is TRBV6-1 and J usage is TRBJ2-7; no firm D call. This CDR3 region has 14 residues. Germline V gene sequence: CDR1 MNHNS, CDR2 SASEGT. The V end lost 1 base, the J end lost 2 bases, and 9 bases lay between the germline ends.

The CDR3 here is CASSTSRGADTQYF. CDR3 coding DNA: TGTGCCAGCAGCACCTCCAGGGGGGCAGATACGCAGTATTTT. The chain links TRBV7-3 to TRBJ2-3; D possibly corresponds to TRBD1 (7 bases). The V gene's germline CDR1 is SGHTA and CDR2 FQGTGA. The CDR3 consists of 14 residues. The V and J ends lost 5 bases and 4 bases respectively, with 13 bases between them.

The chain has TRBV9 and TRBJ2-1; 8 nucleotides match TRBD2. V lost 3 bases to trimming and J lost 7 bases; unmatched junction nucleotides: 9. This CDR3 region has 15 residues. The germline V gene has CDR1 SGDLS and CDR2 YYNGEE. CDR3 sequence reads: CASSAVFAGGNEQFF. The CDR3 nucleotides are TGTGCCAGCAGCGCAGTTTTCGCGGGAGGAAATGAGCAGTTCTTC. Based on the CDR3 plus reference TRBV9 and TRBJ2-1, the full variable domain is DSGVTQTPKHLITATGQRVTLRCSPRSGDLSVYWYQQSLDQGLQFLIQYYNGEERAKGNILERFSAQQFPDLHSELNLSSLELGDSALYFCASSAVFAGGNEQFFGPGTRLTVL.

V and J are TRBV5-1 and TRBJ2-7; 12 nucleotides match TRBD1. CDR1 and CDR2 (germline): SGHRS, YFSETQ. V was clipped by 5 bases and J by 7 bases; unmatched bases: 13. The CDR3 sequence is 16 residues long. CDR3 DNA: TGCGCCAGCAGAAGCGGAAGGGGACAGGGGGCCGGGGAGCAGTACTTC. It translates to CASRSGRGQGAGEQYF. Full variable domain (remainder filled in from reference TRBV5-1 and TRBJ2-7): KAGVTQTPRYLIKTRGQQVTLSCSPISGHRSVSWYQQTPGQGLQFLFEYFSETQRNKGNFPGRFSGRQFSNSRSEMNVSTLELGDSALYLCASRSGRGQGAGEQYFGPGTRLTVT.

This CDR3 reads CAISVTGSYEQYF. The CDR3 region has the DNA TGTGCCATCAGTGTGACAGGCTCCTACGAGCAGTACTTC. This rearrangement joins TRBV10-3 to TRBJ2-7; D may be TRBD1 (6 bases). The CDR3 sequence is 13 residues long. Trimming pared 4 bases from V and 0 bases from J, leaving 7 bases between. In germline, CDR1 is ENHRY, CDR2 SYGVKD.

The rearrangement links TRBV11-3 to TRBJ1-1; tentatively, D is TRBD1 (5 bases). V lost 2 bases, J lost 4 bases, and 8 bases lay in between. CDR3 length: 13 residues. The germline gives CDR1 SGHNT, CDR2 YENEEA. This CDR3 reads CASSLRTSTEAFF. The CDR3, as DNA: TGTGCCAGCAGCTTACGGACAAGCACTGAAGCTTTCTTT.

The chain recombines TRBV4-3 with TRBJ1-1; weak D call: TRBD1 (6 bases). Trimming left V 4 bases short and J 1 base short, with 7 bases between. The CDR3 covers 13 residues. Per germline, CDR1 LGHNA and CDR2 YSLEER. CDR3 DNA: TGCGCCAGCAGCCGACAGGAGAACACTGAAGCTTTCTTT. It is translated as CASSRQENTEAFF.

The rearrangement uses TRBV6-5 and TRBJ1-2, with D perhaps matching TRBD1 (5 bases). CDR1 MNHEY and CDR2 SVGAGI come from the germline V gene. This CDR3 region has 13 residues. The germline V and J ends were trimmed by 0 bases and 6 bases, with 8 bases remaining between them. This CDR3 reads CASSYSRGDGYTF. CDR3 bases: TGTGCCAGCAGTTACTCACGGGGGGATGGCTACACCTTC.

The genes are TRBV5-1 and TRBJ2-3; the D gene is possibly TRBD2 (6 bases). Between the trimmed V and J ends, which lost 0 bases and 4 bases, there was a span of 12 bases. The CDR3 contains 15 residues. Germline V gene sequence: CDR1 SGHRS, CDR2 YFSETQ. Here the CDR3 reads CASSLDAWRADTQYF. Written as DNA, the CDR3 is TGCGCCAGCAGCTTGGACGCGTGGAGGGCAGATACGCAGTATTTT. The full variable domain, rest sourced from reference TRBV5-1 and TRBJ2-3, is KAGVTQTPRYLIKTRGQQVTLSCSPISGHRSVSWYQQTPGQGLQFLFEYFSETQRNKGNFPGRFSGRQFSNSRSEMNVSTLELGDSALYLCASSLDAWRADTQYFGPGTRLTVL.

This clone came up once. The chain couples TRBV7-9 to TRBJ2-2; D is ambiguous. V was clipped by 5 bases and J by 6 bases, with 13 bases between them. This CDR3 region has 14 residues. Germline assignment: CDR1 SEHNR and CDR2 FQNEAQ (reference sequence). The CDR3 DNA is TGTGCCAGCAGCCCCCTGTTTGGACCCGGGGAGCTGTTTTTT. It is translated as CASSPLFGPGELFF.

The chain carries TRBV9 and TRBJ2-1; possibly TRBD2 for D (6 bases). Per germline, CDR1 SGDLS and CDR2 YYNGEE. This CDR3 contains 15 residues. Trimming left V 3 bases short and J 3 bases short, with 13 bases between. CDR3: CASSAGLSVYNEQFF. DNA for the CDR3: TGTGCCAGCAGCGCGGGACTCTCAGTCTACAATGAGCAGTTCTTC.

The chain joins TRBV5-1 to TRBJ2-1, with a weak D call TRBD1 (6 bases). The length of the CDR3 is 15 residues. CDR1 is SGHRS, CDR2 YFSETQ, per germline. With 4 bases removed from V and 4 bases from J, the gap between germline ends came to 15 bases. The CDR3 spells CASSGDSTGYNEQFF. The CDR3 DNA sequence: TGCGCCAGCAGCGGAGACTCAACAGGGTACAATGAGCAGTTCTTC.

This clone was detected once. The chain uses TRBV18 and TRBJ2-2; TRBD1 aligns across 8 bases. The V segment lost 8 bases and the J segment 4 bases; nucleotides outside the gene matches: 6. The CDR3 is 14 residues long. Germline V gene sequence: CDR1 KGHSH, CDR2 LQKENI. The CDR3 DNA follows: TGTGCCAGCGCTCGGGACAGGATCACCGGGGAGCTGTTTTTT. This codes for CASARDRITGELFF.

CDR3 amino acids: CASSFGLINEQFF. The CDR3 nucleotides read TGTGCCAGCAGCTTCGGACTAATCAATGAGCAGTTCTTC. The chain is built from TRBV13 and TRBJ2-1, with D perhaps TRBD2 (6 bases). The CDR3 sequence is 13 residues long. In germline, CDR1 is PRHDT, CDR2 FYEKMQ (reference sequence). V shed 3 bases and J shed 6 bases, with 9 bases lying between them.

As to this clone: Other DNA sequences of this sample code for an identical CDR3. This chain uses TRBV5-1 with TRBJ2-5; 9 nucleotides align to TRBD1. The germline CDR1 and CDR2 sequences are SGHRS and YFSETQ. The ends lost 4 bases at V and 5 bases at J; junction bases unmatched: 3. The CDR3 covers 13 residues. The CDR3 bases are TGCGCCAGCAGCCTGGGACAGGGCGAGACCCAGTACTTC. It specifies CASSLGQGETQYF.

The genes are TRBV28 and TRBJ2-2; TRBD2 aligns across 8 bases. Losses at the gene ends were 6 bases for V and 5 bases for J; bases not matched to a gene: 5. Germline V gene lookup returns CDR1 MDHEN and CDR2 SYDVKM. The CDR3 extends over 14 amino acids. The CDR3 region is CASRSSGRTGELFF. For the CDR3, the DNA is TGTGCCAGCAGATCCAGCGGGAGAACCGGGGAGCTGTTTTTT.

This clone was recorded only once. Distinct nucleotide sequences in the sample also encode this CDR3. This chain uses TRBV28 with TRBJ1-1; D may be TRBD1 (5 bases). The CDR3 covers 12 residues. Germline V gene sequence: CDR1 MDHEN, CDR2 SYDVKM. V was trimmed by 3 bases and J by 8 bases, leaving 10 bases between them. CDR3 residues: CASSLVRAEAFF. The CDR3 DNA follows: TGTGCCAGCAGTTTGGTCAGGGCAGAAGCTTTCTTT. Full variable domain (remainder filled in from reference TRBV28 and TRBJ1-1): DVKVTQSSRYLVKRTGEKVFLECVQDMDHENMFWYRQDPGLGLRLIYFSYDVKMKEKGDIPEGYSVSREKKERFSLILESASTNQTSMYLCASSLVRAEAFFGQGTRLTVV.

Note on this clone: The same CDR3 also results from other DNA sequences found in this sample. The chain has TRBV28 and TRBJ2-7; D might be TRBD1 (5 bases). The CDR3 runs to 11 residues. Germline values: CDR1 MDHEN, CDR2 SYDVKM. Between the trimmed V and J ends, which lost 6 bases and 4 bases, there was a span of 7 bases. CDR3 sequence: CASRGPYEQYF. CDR3 in DNA: TGTGCCAGCAGGGGGCCTTACGAGCAGTACTTC.

The DNA of the CDR3 is TGTGCCAGCAGCCCCTGGGGTGGGACATGGGACAGGGGGTACGAGCAGTACTTC. Translating it yields CASSPWGGTWDRGYEQYF. This chain uses TRBV7-9 with TRBJ2-7; 11 bases match TRBD1. This CDR3 comprises 18 residues. V shed 5 bases and J 4 bases; nucleotides not matched to a gene: 16. The germline CDR1 and CDR2 sequences are SEHNR and FQNEAQ (reference sequence).

The V gene is TRBV11-2, the J gene TRBJ2-7; D gene uncertain. The length of the CDR3 is 14 residues. Trimming stripped 1 base from V and 0 bases from J, with 7 bases between. Germline assignment: CDR1 SGHAT and CDR2 FQNNGV. CDR3 nucleotide sequence: TGTGCCAGCAGCTTAGCTGGTTCCTCCTACGAGCAGTACTTC. Translating gives CASSLAGSSYEQYF.

The V and J genes are TRBV6-5 and TRBJ1-1; maybe TRBD1 (6 bases). The CDR3 loop spans 15 amino acids. The V end lost 2 bases, the J end lost 4 bases, and 14 bases lay between the germline ends. Per the germline V gene, CDR1 is MNHEY and CDR2 is SVGAGI. The CDR3 protein is CASSYGQRVGTEAFF. The CDR3 coding sequence is TGTGCCAGCAGTTACGGACAGAGGGTGGGCACTGAAGCTTTCTTT.

The rearrangement links TRBV9 to TRBJ2-3; TRBD1 aligns across 9 bases. The CDR3 length is 14 residues. The germline V gene encodes CDR1 SGDLS and CDR2 YYNGEE. J lost 9 bases, V lost 0 bases, and 5 bases had no gene match. The DNA for the CDR3 is TGTGCCAGCAGCGTAGAGGGGACAGGGTGGACGCAGTATTTT. It yields the protein CASSVEGTGWTQYF.

CDR3 protein: CASSSTLAGAGPDTQYF. CDR3 nucleotide sequence: TGTGCCAGCAGCTCCACGCTAGCGGGAGCGGGCCCAGATACGCAGTATTTT. The chain is built from TRBV5-4 and TRBJ2-3; 10 bases match TRBD2. Germline CDR1 is SGHNT and CDR2 is YYREEE (reference sequence). The trim removed 3 bases at V and 4 bases at J, leaving 11 bases unmatched. The CDR3 consists of 17 residues. Filled out from reference TRBV5-4 and TRBJ2-3, the complete variable domain reads ETGVTQSPTHLIKTRGQQVTLRCSSQSGHNTVSWYQQALGQGPQFIFQYYREEENGRGNFPPRFSGLQFPNYSSELNVNALELDDSALYLCASSSTLAGAGPDTQYFGPGTRLTVL.

The genes are TRBV15 and TRBJ1-4, with D unclear. Trimming pared 1 base from V and 8 bases from J, leaving 11 bases between. CDR1 is LNHNV and CDR2 is YYDKDF in the germline V gene (reference sequence). This CDR3 comprises 14 residues. CDR3 sequence reads: CATSRGSLGEKLFF. The CDR3 coding sequence is TGTGCCACCAGCAGAGGAAGTCTGGGAGAAAAACTGTTTTTT. The entire variable domain, with the rest obtained from reference TRBV15 and TRBJ1-4, is as follows: DAMVIQNPRYQVTQFGKPVTLSCSQTLNHNVMYWYQQKSSQAPKLLFHYYDKDFNNEADTPDNFQSRRPNTSFCFLDIRSPGLGDTAMYLCATSRGSLGEKLFFGSGTQLSVL.

The V call is TRBV11-1, the J call TRBJ2-1, with D perhaps TRBD1 (6 bases). Germline V gene lookup returns CDR1 SGHAT and CDR2 FQDESV (reference sequence). The CDR3 totals 14 residues. V was pared by 3 bases and J by 2 bases, with 8 bases between. CDR3 coding DNA: TGTGCCAGCAGCTTGGACAGCACCTACAATGAGCAGTTCTTC. This gives the protein CASSLDSTYNEQFF.

About this clone: Other DNA variants within this sample encode the same CDR3. The V gene is TRBV5-4, the J gene TRBJ1-2; D ambiguous. The V gene lost 0 bases and the J gene lost 8 bases, with 11 bases spanning the gap. The CDR3 runs to 13 residues. The germline CDR1 and CDR2 sequences are SGHNT and YYREEE (reference sequence). CDR3 bases: TGTGCCAGCAGCTTGGTGAGACGTGGAGGCTACACCTTC. It is translated as CASSLVRRGGYTF. The whole variable domain, filled in from reference TRBV5-4 and TRBJ1-2, reads ETGVTQSPTHLIKTRGQQVTLRCSSQSGHNTVSWYQQALGQGPQFIFQYYREEENGRGNFPPRFSGLQFPNYSSELNVNALELDDSALYLCASSLVRRGGYTFGSGTRLTVV.

The count of this clone is one. CDR3 DNA sequence: TGTGCCACCAGCAGAACGCCTAGACAGGGTCAAGAGACCCAGTACTTC. Translating it yields CATSRTPRQGQETQYF. The J gene is TRBJ2-5, the V gene TRBV15; 7 bases line up with TRBD1. The junction had 8 bases not matched to a gene; V was cut back by 2 bases and J by 2 bases. This CDR3 has 16 amino acids. CDR1 and CDR2 (germline): LNHNV, YYDKDF (reference sequence).

The rearrangement uses TRBV6-1 and TRBJ2-5; D perhaps matches TRBD1 (6 bases). Germline CDR1 MNHNS, CDR2 SASEGT. This CDR3 spans 13 amino acids. Trimming removed 1 base from V and 5 bases from J, with 8 bases in between. The CDR3, as DNA: TGTGCCAGCAGTGAAGGGCAGGGGGAGACCCAGTACTTC. It codes for CASSEGQGETQYF.